This is a list of T cell receptor beta chains from one sample in a study of cytomegalovirus exposure and HLA in healthy donors. Data came from immunoSEQ multiplex PCR; TCRdb stores just in-frame clones and leaves some out. This table holds approximately 200,000 clones, 75% to 95% found once. What was sequenced was PBMCs. These receptors all stem from a young woman in good health and CMV-seronegative. Both conserved end residues are part of each CDR3. The D gene is left open where the match is weak. Rows may omit the clone size; those that give it use once, few, many or a size class.

>TRBJ2-7|TRBD2|TRBV6-4|.|17
TGTGCCAGCAGTGACCCAAGCGGGGGGCCTCGGGTCTACGAGCAGTACTTC
CASSDPSGGPRVYEQYF
>TRBJ2-2|TRBD2|TRBV7-3|.|16
TGTGCCAGCAGCTCCGGGACTAGCGCGGTCACCGGGGAGCTGTTTTTT
CASSSGTSAVTGELFF
>TRBJ1-2|TRBD1|TRBV10-3|.|15
TGTGCCATTAAAAAGGACAGGGATGAACACTATGGCTACACCTTC
CAIKKDRDEHYGYTF
>TRBJ2-5|TRBD2|TRBV7-3|.|14
TGTGCCAGCAGCTTTAGCGGGAGCCGTGAGACCCAGTACTTC
CASSFSGSRETQYF
>TRBJ1-1|.|TRBV5-1|few|13
TGCGCCAGCAGCTTGGCTTTTTCTTCGGAAGCTTTCTTT
CASSLAFSSEAFF
>TRBJ1-2|.|TRBV6-1|.|17
TGTGCCAGCAGTGAAGATGAATTCCGGTCCCTTAACTATGGCTACACCTTC
CASSEDEFRSLNYGYTF
>TRBJ1-1|.|TRBV5-1|.|15
TGCGCCAGCAGCTTGGCGGGGGAAAGGAACACTGAAGCTTTCTTT
CASSLAGERNTEAFF
>TRBJ1-1|.|TRBV2|few|12
TGTGCCATAGTGGTCCGGGACACTGAAGCTTTCTTT
CAIVVRDTEAFF
>TRBJ1-2|.|TRBV30|.|13
TGTGCCTGGAGTCGGCAGGGAGGGTCCGGCTACACCTTC
CAWSRQGGSGYTF
>TRBJ2-1|.|TRBV19|.|15
TGTGCCAGTAGTTTAAGACTAGATCCCTACAATGAGCAGTTCTTC
CASSLRLDPYNEQFF
>TRBJ1-2|.|TRBV6-1|.|14
TGTGCCAGCAGGCGGGACGGCGCTTCCTATGGCTACACCTTC
CASRRDGASYGYTF
>TRBJ1-3|.|TRBV4-1|.|15
TGCGCCAGCAGCCAAGGTCAGGGGATTGGAAACACCATATATTTT
CASSQGQGIGNTIYF
>TRBJ2-1|TRBD1|TRBV5-1|.|15
TGCGCCAGCAGCTTCTCCGGGACAGGGGGGAATGAGCAGTTCTTC
CASSFSGTGGNEQFF
>TRBJ2-1|TRBD2|TRBV2|.|17
TGTGCCAGCAGTGAAGGGTCGAGCGGGAGGGCCAGTGATGAGCAGTTCTTC
CASSEGSSGRASDEQFF
>TRBJ2-5|TRBD2|TRBV5-4|.|15
TGTGCCAGCAGCTTTAGAACTAGCGGGACGGAGACCCAGTACTTC
CASSFRTSGTETQYF
>TRBJ2-2|TRBD2|TRBV7-9|.|14
TGTGCCAGCAGACTCCTAGCGGGATCCGGGGAGCTGTTTTTT
CASRLLAGSGELFF
>TRBJ1-4|.|TRBV5-1|.|15
TGCGCCAGCAGGGGGCTCCTGGGTAGGAATGAAAAACTGTTTTTT
CASRGLLGRNEKLFF
>TRBJ2-2|.|TRBV19|.|12
TGTGCCAGTAGTTCCCCCGTCGGGGAGCTGTTTTTT
CASSSPVGELFF
>TRBJ2-2|TRBD2|TRBV28|.|15
TGTGCCAGCAGTTTTAGACTAGCGGGACCCGGGGAGCTGTTTTTT
CASSFRLAGPGELFF
>TRBJ1-2|TRBD1|TRBV5-4|.|15
TGTGCCATCGCCCAAACAGGGGCGCTCAGCTATGGCTACACCTTC
CAIAQTGALSYGYTF
>TRBJ2-7|.|TRBV21-1|.|20
TGTGCCAGCAGCACCCGAGGGGAGGTAATAGCGGGACCTCCGTCCTACGAGCAGTACTTC
CASSTRGEVIAGPPSYEQYF
>TRBJ1-2|TRBD1|TRBV30|.|13
TGTGCCTGTCGGGACAGCCCTAACTATGGCTACACCTTC
CACRDSPNYGYTF
>TRBJ2-5|.|TRBV6-5|.|16
TGTGCCAGCAGTTACTCGAGTTCTGGGCTGGTTGAGACCCAGTACTTC
CASSYSSSGLVETQYF
>TRBJ2-1|TRBD1|TRBV6-5|once|15
TGTGCCAGCAGTTATAGACAGGGATTCTACAATGAGCAGTTCTTC
CASSYRQGFYNEQFF
>TRBJ1-1|.|TRBV15|.|15
TGTGCCACCAGCCCGCCGACGGGGGGTCTCACTGAAGCTTTCTTT
CATSPPTGGLTEAFF
>TRBJ1-1|.|TRBV6-1|.|15
TGTGCCAGCAAGTGGGGAGGGTACCCCCGGCATGAAGCTTTCTTT
CASKWGGYPRHEAFF
>TRBJ1-2|.|TRBV7-9|.|15
TGTGCCAGCAGCTCCCTCCAGGGCAGGGACTATGGCTACACCTTC
CASSSLQGRDYGYTF
>TRBJ1-2|.|TRBV9|once|15
TGTGCCAGCAGCGTAGCTAGGGGGGGAGACTATGGCTACACCTTC
CASSVARGGDYGYTF
>TRBJ1-2|.|TRBV9|.|13
TGTGCCAGCAGCCCCGGGGGAGGGGGAGGCTACACCTTC
CASSPGGGGGYTF
>TRBJ2-1|TRBD2|TRBV7-8|.|17
TGTGCCAGCAGCTTACTGGGTAGCGGGAGTATTGTAGATGAGCAGTTCTTC
CASSLLGSGSIVDEQFF
>TRBJ2-1|TRBD2|TRBV5-1|.|18
TGCGCCAGCAGCCGATCTTCTTCTGCGGGAGGAAACTCCAATGAGCAGTTCTTC
CASSRSSSAGGNSNEQFF
>TRBJ2-7|TRBD1|TRBV7-8|.|15
TGTGCCAGCAGCTTGGGGGGACAGGGGGCGCGGGAGCAGTACTTC
CASSLGGQGAREQYF
>TRBJ2-7|TRBD1|TRBV6-1|.|14
TGTGCCAGCACTTTCGGACAGGGGGACTACGAGCAGTACTTC
CASTFGQGDYEQYF
>TRBJ1-1|TRBD1|TRBV27|.|17
TGTGCCAGCAGTTTATCTCGGGACAGGGTTACGAACACTGAAGCTTTCTTT
CASSLSRDRVTNTEAFF
>TRBJ2-2|TRBD1|TRBV5-1|once|18
TGCGCCAGCAGCCAATACCCGGGACAGGGATCGAACACCGGGGAGCTGTTTTTT
CASSQYPGQGSNTGELFF
>TRBJ2-2|TRBD2|TRBV27|.|15
TGTGCCAGTAGATTAGCGGGAGCGGTCACCGGGGAGCTGTTTTTT
CASRLAGAVTGELFF
>TRBJ2-1|TRBD2|TRBV10-3|.|16
TGTGCCATCAGTGTGGCTAGCGGGAGGGCCGAGGGGGAGCAGTTCTTC
CAISVASGRAEGEQFF